What follows is one TCR beta chain and its context. The antigen it binds to is not known. The sample holds no much larger clone one base away, and base qualities are not on file. The data belong to a study of cytomegalovirus exposure and HLA in healthy donors (dated by TCRdb to about 2017). Regarding the complete study: In an earlier analysis of 587 of the donors, around 300 Gb of sequence data and 90 million to 120 million unique TCR beta sequences from about 179 million T cells were reported. HLA typing included class I and class II loci at four-digit resolution. In a later genetic analysis, genome-wide SNP genotypes for about 65% of the 666 donors were used, and that subset was treated as a discovery cohort. The study aimed to test whether cataloging public T cell receptors could reveal signatures of past pathogen exposure. An early release that covered about 640 HLA-typed donors contained around 330 gigabases of sequencing data and 70 million to 100 million unique TCR sequences. All discovery cohort repertoires had been generated using a single sequencing platform. Rather than using new phenotypic data, the later analysis identified candidate immune exposures from TCR beta sequences and from how often those sequences occurred across donors. The T cell repertoires of around 730 subjects were profiled by immunosequencing and related to cytomegalovirus serostatus. On average, about 240,000 unique TCR beta nucleotide sequences were sequenced per donor among fewer than 500 genotyped donors of the cohort, with approximately 18% of those sequences being non-productive. A later analysis re-examined previously published TCR beta repertoires from about 700 donors and added high-resolution HLA genotyping to investigate patterns of TCR occurrence. To predict cytomegalovirus infection status, the study brought together high-throughput TCR immunosequencing, statistical association of individual TCRs with disease status, and machine learning. In addition to the first cohort of hundreds of subjects, a separate validation cohort of around 110 different subjects was used. The number of donors typed differed by locus, with about 620-630 for A, B, C, DRB1 and DQB1, around 520 for DQA1, over 600 for DPA1, and over 400 for DPB1. In an earlier analysis of 587 of the donors, high-throughput TCR beta sequencing was used to judge whether each TCR beta V gene segment behaved as functional or pseudogenic. Of the roughly 400 genotyped donors, 75% to 85% were placed in the genetic ancestry cluster associated with self-reported Caucasian donors. Because of strong linkage in the cohort, roughly 5 DR-DQ haplotypes were treated as single units for association and clustering. Donor age, sex, ethnicity and CMV serostatus were collected together with the repertoire data. General findings and caveats noted by the study authors: An earlier analysis of 587 of the donors showed that most TCR beta V segments appeared in productive rearrangements either about 90% or about 30% of the time, which broadly matched IMGT annotations. The study gave a list of more than 150 TCR beta chains associated with cytomegalovirus. When HLA alleles, especially DR and DQ, strongly co-occurred, TCR associations were difficult to assign to individual alleles. In a later analysis, around 17,000 TCR beta sequences were associated with specific HLA alleles at a false discovery rate of 0.05. Correlated functional status among segregating V segments might reflect linkage disequilibrium, but an unknown experimental factor could not be ruled out. In vitro tests confirmed that a few of the cytomegalovirus-associated TCR beta chains recognize cytomegalovirus antigens. A later analysis reported that several top co-occurrence clusters appeared linked to parvovirus B19, influenza, CMV and Epstein-Barr virus. In a later genetic analysis, fewer N-insertions in productive TCRs were reported among donors in an Asian-associated ancestry cluster than the approximately 630-donor mean. In a later genetic analysis, a missense DCLRE1C variant was associated with V-gene and J-gene trimming of TCR beta chains, and the association was replicated in an independent cohort. A group of highly shared sequence variants was considered likely to be a technical artifact of the sequencing pipeline. In a later analysis, HLA-associated TCR beta chains were found to be more clonally expanded and to have lower generation probabilities than equally common non-associated chains. In a later analysis, the rate of TCR association differed among HLA loci, with DRB1 alleles having the most associated TCRs and HLA-C alleles having the fewest. It was suggested by the authors that the approach could potentially be generalized to other disease states and immunological phenotypes. A further reported finding was that TCR beta sequences accurately predicted the HLA-A and HLA-B alleles for most subjects in the first cohort. Because counts were too low, seventeen rarely observed V segments, including chromosome 9 orphons, were left out of the earlier analysis of 587 of the donors. Across donors, most TCR sequences were observed very rarely, whereas some public TCRs were present in many individuals. In this cohort, only TCR beta chains were sequenced, and detectable features were limited by the absence of alpha or paired-chain data. In both the original and validation cohorts, the classifier was reported to diagnose cytomegalovirus status with high specificity and sensitivity. According to a later analysis, most CMV-associated TCR beta chains appeared to be HLA-restricted, and the HLA associations seemed to be driven largely by CMV exposure. Because HLA typing was unavailable for some donors at each locus, only the typed subset was used in association tests. The presence/absence analyses assumed that sequencing depth was roughly uniform across donors, and that assumption may not be true. CMV serostatus was the only immune exposure information available for the cohort.

In total, roughly 670 healthy bone marrow donors made up the cohort. At the time of sampling, every cohort member was nominally healthy, though immune exposures that went unrecorded were likely present. The donor tested CMV seronegative and was one of the 352 seronegative cohort members. A peripheral blood sample was collected from each donor, and TCR beta sequencing was performed on peripheral blood mononuclear cells. Genomic DNA extraction from the blood cell samples was performed with the Qiagen DNeasy Blood Extraction Kit. Libraries were prepared through the immunoSEQ multiplex PCR assay. A mixture of 60 forward primers for TCR Vbeta segments and 13 reverse primers for TCR Jbeta segments was used in the multiplex PCR. A multiplex PCR assay on genomic DNA amplified the CDR3 region of rearranged TCR beta genes. The amplified TCR beta libraries were sequenced on the Illumina HiSeq System as 87-base-pair reads. The authors' analysis ran thus. A later analysis tallied around 82 million unique TCR beta chains across the 700 or so repertoires, and 10 million to 11 million of those chains were shared by two or more donors. Raw reads were error-corrected and collapsed into unique sequences by a nearest-neighbor algorithm in which closely related sequences were merged to remove PCR and sequencing errors. CDR3 sequences were aligned to IMGT reference sequences to assign V, D and J gene segments. For a sequence to be retained, at least a six-nucleotide match to both a V gene segment and a J gene segment was required. Rearrangements were called productive when the CDR3 lacked stop codons and stayed in frame with V and J; all others were non-productive. Following IMGT convention, CDR3 was defined as the stretch from the second conserved V-encoded cysteine to the conserved J-encoded phenylalanine. The earlier analysis of roughly 590 of the donors excluded sequences that lacked an unambiguous match to a single V gene segment. An earlier analysis of fewer than 750 of the donors classified V segments as functional when productive rearrangements were above 56.7% and as segregating when the standard deviation between donors was above 5%. To diagnose cytomegalovirus status from the catalog of TCR beta chain sequences, a statistical classification framework was built. A later analysis assigned V and J genes by comparing TCR nucleotide sequences with IMGT/GENE-DB human TR gene sequences. In a later analysis, CDR3 sequences and most-parsimonious VDJ recombination scenarios were assigned using the TCRdist pipeline. In a later analysis, each TCR beta chain was defined by its CDR3 amino acid sequence together with its V-gene family, and reads without a unique V-gene family were excluded. As a way to deal with suspected cross-contamination and a sequencing artifact, a later analysis dropped approximately 570 nucleotide sequences that were highly shared and had low generation probability. In a later analysis, a clonal expansion index was calculated for each public chain from normalized within-repertoire ranks of inferred template counts. A later analysis computed generation probabilities with a VDJ recombination model fitted to out-of-frame rearrangements, and checked the results against IGoR. Hypergeometric tests were used in a later analysis to score TCR-TCR, TCR-HLA and TCR-CMV co-occurrence, with a repertoire-size bias correction applied to the TCR pairs. In a later analysis, false discovery rates were estimated by permuting HLA or CMV assignments 20 times. In a later analysis, co-occurring TCRs were grouped using DBSCAN, and TCRdist sequence similarity was added for clustering within HLA-allele-positive subsets. For co-occurrence clustering, repertoires with fewer than 30,000 or more than 120,000 public chains were excluded, along with a handful of repertoires with anomalous nucleotide sharing. TCRdb limited this immuneACCESS table to in-frame rearrangements with V and J called. A share of clones is missing; checked studies link under half to unresolved V genes, and the rest is unexplained. V and J calls and clone size come straight from that table; D and trimming were deduced from the DNA. This sample lists under 150,000 clones; about 70% were detected once. The top ten hold approximately 4% of the sample.

Sequencing input: PBMCs. The origin of this receptor is a man in his late teens or twenties in good health and CMV-seronegative.

The nucleotide sequence is TGTGCCAGCAGTTTTAACGGGAGGGCGGCAGATACGCAGTATTTT. This sequence encodes CASSFNGRAADTQYF. Recombination joined TRBV27 with TRBJ2-3; 8 bases in the junction line up with TRBD2. In the germline V gene (reference sequence), CDR1 corresponds to MNHEY and CDR2 to SMNVEV. From the cysteine up to the phenylalanine, the CDR3 has a length of 15 residues. The entry retains the CDR3 DNA only, 45 bases that are in frame from base 1. For this chain, trimming is 3 bases at the V end and 4 bases at the J end, and the number of junction bases without a gene match is 6.